This passage covers 12 T cell receptor beta chains from one sample sequenced in a study of shared clonotypes between healthy human individuals. Assay used: immunoSEQ multiplex PCR; TCRdb lists only in-frame clones, some missing. The sample has a few million clones; around 94% are singletons. The specimen was naive CD4+ T cells sorted from blood. This sample's subset: CD45RA+ positively selected. The receptor set was obtained from a man between 18 and 35 years old in good health.

Worth noting for this clone: Different DNA sequences within this sample yield the same CDR3. The V gene is TRBV25-1, the J gene TRBJ2-7; D might be TRBD1 (6 bases). CDR3 length equals 14 residues. The V end lost 1 base, the J end lost 0 bases, and 7 bases lay between the germline ends. Germline V gene lookup returns CDR1 MGHDK and CDR2 SYGVNS. The CDR3 spells CASSELGASYEQYF. The CDR3 DNA follows: TGTGCCAGCAGTGAATTGGGGGCCTCCTACGAGCAGTACTTC.

The V and J genes are TRBV2 and TRBJ2-7; 10 nucleotides align to TRBD2. The CDR3 is made up of 15 amino acids. Trimming cost V 5 bases and J 0 bases; bases outside gene matches: 4. The V gene's germline CDR1 is SNHLY and CDR2 FYNNEI. Here the CDR3 DNA reads TGTGCCAGCAGTCCCCTAGCGGGGGACTCCTACGAGCAGTACTTC. Protein product: CASSPLAGDSYEQYF.

The chain combines TRBV7-9 with TRBJ1-1; 7 bases are shared with TRBD1. V lost 6 bases to trimming and J lost 9 bases; unmatched junction nucleotides: 10. Germline V gives CDR1 SEHNR, CDR2 FQNEAQ (reference sequence). This CDR3 has 13 residues. The DNA for the CDR3 is TGTGCCAGCAGGCCGGGACAGAGCTTACAAGCTTTCTTT. Amino acid sequence: CASRPGQSLQAFF.

The chain employs TRBV11-3 and TRBJ2-6, with 8 bases that match TRBD2. The CDR3 contains 16 residues. V trimming: 9 bases; J trimming: 3 bases; junction bases outside the gene matches: 10. Germline-derived CDR1 and CDR2 are SGHNT and YENEEA. The CDR3 coding sequence is TGTGCCAGGACCCCGAACCGGGGGGGTGGGGCCAACGTCCTGACTTTC. As protein: CARTPNRGGGANVLTF.

This sequence joins TRBV5-1 and TRBJ2-5, with 8 bases matching TRBD2. J gave up 0 bases and V 3 bases, and 4 bases lay outside the gene matches. Germline loops: CDR1 SGHRS, CDR2 YFSETQ. CDR3 length: 15 residues. CDR3 coding DNA: TGCGCCAGCAGCTCAGCGGGGGAGCACCAAGAGACCCAGTACTTC. This sequence encodes CASSSAGEHQETQYF. Full variable domain (outside the CDR3, taken from reference TRBV5-1 and TRBJ2-5): KAGVTQTPRYLIKTRGQQVTLSCSPISGHRSVSWYQQTPGQGLQFLFEYFSETQRNKGNFPGRFSGRQFSNSRSEMNVSTLELGDSALYLCASSSAGEHQETQYFGPGTRLLVL.

V and J are TRBV21-1 and TRBJ2-7; the table calls TRBD2, which could not be checked here. TRBV21-1 is noted as a pseudogene. The CDR3 length is 17 residues. In DNA form, the CDR3 reads TGTGCCAGCAGCACCGTGATAACTAGGCACAGTTCCTACGAGCAGTACTTC. As protein: CASSTVITRHSSYEQYF.

V usage is TRBV6-1 and J usage is TRBJ1-1, with D uncertain. This CDR3 is 13 amino acids long. V lost 7 bases to trimming and J lost 0 bases, with 9 bases between them. From germline, CDR1 is MNHNS and CDR2 SASEGT. This chain's CDR3 is CASITLLNTEAFF. For the CDR3, the DNA is TGTGCCAGCATCACTTTATTGAACACTGAAGCTTTCTTT.

The chain joins TRBV14 to TRBJ1-4; 7 bases agree with TRBD1. Germline CDR1 SGHDN, CDR2 FVKESK. This CDR3 has 15 residues. J lost 2 bases, V lost 4 bases, and 4 bases had no gene match. The CDR3: CASSRQTGTNEKLFF. For the CDR3, the DNA is TGTGCCAGCAGCCGGCAGACAGGGACTAATGAAAAACTGTTTTTT.

V is TRBV7-2 and J is TRBJ2-7, with 7 nucleotides matching TRBD1. The CDR3 loop spans 14 amino acids. V shed 4 bases, J shed 3 bases, and the junction held 6 bases outside the gene matches. From germline, CDR1 is SGHTA and CDR2 FQGNSA. CDR3 nucleotides: TGTGCCAGCAGCTACTGGACAGGAGACTACGAGCAGTACTTC. Translated, it gives CASSYWTGDYEQYF.

The rearrangement uses TRBV28 and TRBJ1-2; 10 bases are a match to TRBD1. The CDR3 consists of 14 residues. The germline V gene has CDR1 MDHEN and CDR2 SYDVKM. The V gene end was trimmed by 5 bases and the J gene end by 7 bases; junction bases not matched to a gene: 7. The CDR3 DNA sequence: TGTGCCAGCAGTCCGGGACAGGGGCTTCGTGGCTACACCTTC. It specifies CASSPGQGLRGYTF.

The rearrangement joins TRBV19 to TRBJ2-7; D possibly corresponds to TRBD2 (6 bases). Germline V CDR1 and CDR2: LNHDA, SQIVND (reference sequence). There are 14 residues in the CDR3. V was shortened by 4 bases and J by 2 bases, with 12 bases between the two germline ends. CDR3 sequence reads: CASSRGGFPYEQYF. The CDR3 nucleotides read TGTGCCAGTAGTAGAGGAGGGTTCCCCTACGAGCAGTACTTC.

The chain is built from TRBV5-5 and TRBJ1-1; 8 nucleotides match TRBD1. Germline V gene lookup returns CDR1 SGHKS and CDR2 YYEKEE (reference sequence). V was pared by 1 base and J by 8 bases, with 7 bases of the junction left unmatched. The CDR3 has 14 residues. The CDR3 DNA is TGTGCCAGCAGCTTGAAGTTTGGACAGGGCGAAGCTTTCTTT. Translating it yields CASSLKFGQGEAFF.